This TCR beta chain was sequenced during a study of OX40 agonist ivuxolimab in advanced cancers. Study-wide context: Earlier anti-PD-1, anti-PD-L1 or anti-CTLA-4 therapy was permitted; roughly 40% had received some. Partial responses, seen in three patients, involved one hepatocellular carcinoma and two cutaneous melanomas.

General study findings and limits: Partial responders treated at 0.1-3.0 mg/kg exhibited clonal expansion among the lowest measured. CD4+ and CD8+ blood T cells expanded clonally by week 6 at 0.1 to 3.0 mg/kg.

A remark on this clone: No antigen is known for it.

Clones were read by immunoSEQ multiplex PCR, and TCRdb kept only the in-frame ones, dropping some. The sample yields about 15,000 clones, about 90% seen once. The sample consisted of CD4+ or CD8+ T cells sorted from blood, taken in a trial of the OX40 agonist ivuxolimab. The clonotype originates from an adult with an advanced solid tumor such as melanoma, head and neck, liver or kidney cancer.

The CDR3 sequence: CASTLGAVYNEQFF. CDR3 DNA: TGTGCCAGCACCCTGGGGGCGGTATACAATGAGCAGTTCTTC. V usage is TRBV9 and J usage is TRBJ2-1; TRBD1 is a possible D gene (6 bases). V was shortened by 6 bases and J by 4 bases, with 14 bases between the two germline ends. Germline V gene data show CDR1 as SGDLS and CDR2 as YYNGEE. The CDR3 is made up of 14 amino acids. The full variable domain, its missing parts supplied by reference TRBV9 and TRBJ2-1, is DSGVTQTPKHLITATGQRVTLRCSPRSGDLSVYWYQQSLDQGLQFLIQYYNGEERAKGNILERFSAQQFPDLHSELNLSSLELGDSALYFCASTLGAVYNEQFFGPGTRLTVL.